This paragraph reports one TCR beta chain. Its antigen is unknown. No clone much larger than this one lies a single base away; base qualities are absent. V and J are truncated by 2 bases and 4 bases respectively, leaving an intervening sequence of 18 bases. The CDR3 measures 17 amino acids from cysteine to phenylalanine. Only the CDR3 DNA is retained, 51 bases long and in frame from the first base. CDR1 KGHSH and CDR2 LQKENI are derived from the germline V gene. The protocol used for the library was the immunoSEQ multiplex PCR assay. The immuneACCESS repertoire file appears here via TCRdb, limited to in-frame rearrangements. These files lack a portion of the clones; in checked studies, under half of the deficit traces to unresolved V genes, and the cause of the others is not known. The sample records 9,000 or so clones, about 91% of which are singletons. The top ten clonotypes cover approximately 13% of the sample.

The sample comes from a study of chemoradiotherapy in HPV16-positive cancers (dated by TCRdb to between 2022 and 2023). Broadly, across the study: Candidate HPV-specific T-cell clones and common TCR motifs were defined by functional T-cell assays performed on cells from a couple of HPV16-positive patients. The study asked whether T-cell immunity to the HPV oncoproteins E6 and E7 changes during chemoradiotherapy and whether this immunity affects survival. The candidate HPV-specific TCRs and motifs were subsequently tracked in TCR repertoires obtained from 65 to 95 patients with HPV-related cancers.

Repertoires were sampled repeatedly over the course of chemoradiotherapy, so clonal expansion could be followed in the tumor microenvironment. Paper-wide results and their limitations: Expansion of candidate HPV-specific clones and E7-related TCR motifs was observed in the tumor microenvironment during treatment, whereas no such expansion was observed for non-HPV-specific T cells. The survival association was reported for HPV16-positive patients, and the functional definition of HPV-specific T cells was derived from only a couple of HPV16-positive patients. In HPV16-positive patients, expansion of HPV-responsive T cells during chemoradiotherapy was found to be associated with improved recurrence-free survival.

The sequence was collected from a human donor with HPV-associated anogenital cancer. The rearranged segments are TRBV18 and TRBJ1-5; no D gene call is confident. Sequenced material: blood, taken from a patient who underwent chemoradiotherapy. The nucleotides read TGTGCCAGCTCACCAATCCCCCCACAGCAAGAAAATCAGCCCCAGCATTTT. Translated, it reads CASSPIPPQQENQPQHF.